The 24 T cell receptor beta chains reported below all come from one sample, sequenced in a study of cytomegalovirus exposure and HLA in healthy donors. In the PCR, 60 Vbeta and 13 Jbeta primers were used. The table came from immunoSEQ multiplex PCR; TCRdb's copy has only in-frame clones and leaves some out. The table shows 140,000 to 150,000 clones, with 66% occurring only once. Material: PBMCs. The receptors here all came from a woman aged 60-70 years in good health and CMV-seronegative.

The V and J genes are TRBV28 and TRBJ2-3; 11 bases are shared with TRBD2. The V and J ends lost 3 bases and 6 bases, in that order; junction bases with no gene match: 8. Germline V CDR1 and CDR2: MDHEN, SYDVKM. The length of the CDR3 is 16 residues. The CDR3, as DNA: TGTGCCAGCAGTTTTGGGAGACTAGCGGGGCCCGATACGCAGTATTTT. It is translated as CASSFGRLAGPDTQYF.

V gene TRBV27 combines with J gene TRBJ1-2; TRBD1 matches at 7 bases. V dropped 2 bases and J dropped 7; count of bases not matched to a gene: 4. CDR1 and CDR2 (germline): MNHEY, SMNVEV (reference sequence). The CDR3 is 13 amino acids. The CDR3 protein is CASSLGDRVGYTF. CDR3 coding DNA: TGTGCCAGCAGTTTAGGCGACAGGGTTGGCTACACCTTC.

The chain joins TRBV7-6 to TRBJ2-3; TRBD2 matches 8 bases. Germline V gene data show CDR1 as SGHVS and CDR2 as FNYEAQ. This CDR3 has 17 amino acids. The J segment lost 2 bases and the V segment lost 1 base, leaving 8 bases of the junction unmatched. Written as DNA, the CDR3 is TGTGCCAGCAGCTTAGGAGGCGGGGGGCCTCCCACAGATACGCAGTATTTT. It encodes CASSLGGGGPPTDTQYF.

This clone was counted once. The chain uses TRBV6-1 and TRBJ1-1; maybe TRBD1 (5 bases). This CDR3 is built from 15 residues. V lost 2 bases and J lost 4, with 14 bases in between. CDR1 is MNHNS and CDR2 is SASEGT in the germline V gene. CDR3 loop: CASSEYGGVSTEAFF. CDR3 sequence (DNA): TGTGCCAGCAGTGAATATGGGGGGGTGAGCACTGAAGCTTTCTTT.

J is TRBJ2-7 and V is TRBV6-1; 8 bases map to TRBD1. Unmatched junction bases numbered 2, after V lost 5 bases and J lost 2 bases. The CDR3 covers 13 residues. The germline CDR1 and CDR2 sequences are MNHNS and SASEGT. CDR3 sequence reads: CASSPTGAYEQYF. The CDR3 coding sequence is TGTGCCAGCAGTCCGACAGGGGCCTACGAGCAGTACTTC.

This rearrangement joins TRBV5-1 to TRBJ2-7; 9 nucleotides match TRBD1. With V trimmed by 1 base and J by 3 bases, 8 bases remained unmatched. This CDR3 has 16 residues. CDR1 is SGHRS, CDR2 YFSETQ, per germline. The CDR3 coding sequence is TGCGCCAGCAGCTTGTTTCCGGGACAGGGTAACTACGAGCAGTACTTC. This translates into CASSLFPGQGNYEQYF.

About this clone: The sample carries other DNA sequences with the same CDR3. The chain links TRBV5-1 to TRBJ2-7; the D gene is possibly TRBD1 (5 bases). Germline CDR1 reads SGHRS; CDR2 reads YFSETQ. This CDR3 comprises 13 residues. The ends were cut back, 0 bases at V and 3 bases at J, with 7 bases in the middle. The CDR3 nucleotides read TGCGCCAGCAGCTTGGCCAGGGACTACGAGCAGTACTTC. Translated, it gives CASSLARDYEQYF.

This clone was picked up a small number of times. The rearrangement uses TRBV7-9 and TRBJ2-7; D possibly corresponds to TRBD1 (5 bases). The germline V gene encodes CDR1 SEHNR and CDR2 FQNEAQ (reference sequence). CDR3 length: 16 residues. The germline V and J ends were trimmed by 1 base and 6 bases, with 19 bases remaining between them. Written as DNA, the CDR3 is TGTGCCAGCAGCTTAGGATTAGGGCCAGGGTCCGGCGAGCAGTACTTC. Amino acids: CASSLGLGPGSGEQYF. Full variable domain (rest looked up from reference TRBV7-9 and TRBJ2-7): DTGVSQNPRHKITKRGQNVTFRCDPISEHNRLYWYRQTLGQGPEFLTYFQNEAQLEKSRLLSDRFSAERPKGSFSTLEIQRTEQGDSAMYLCASSLGLGPGSGEQYFGPGTRLTVT.

The V and J genes are TRBV5-1 and TRBJ1-2; no definite D call. Looked up from germline, CDR1 is SGHRS and CDR2 is YFSETQ. Trimming left V 6 bases short and J 0 bases short, with 9 bases between. The CDR3 sequence is 13 residues long. The CDR3 protein is CASKPGANYGYTF. The DNA for the CDR3 is TGCGCCAGCAAGCCGGGAGCTAACTATGGCTACACCTTC.

This clone has a single count. This chain links TRBV4-3 with TRBJ2-1; 10 bases match TRBD2. The CDR3 runs to 15 residues. From germline, CDR1 is LGHNA and CDR2 YSLEER. Unmatched junction bases numbered 6, after V lost 3 bases and J lost 7 bases. The CDR3 nucleotides read TGCGCCAGCAGCCAGGCTAGCGGGAGTTGGAATGAGCAGTTCTTC. Its protein product is CASSQASGSWNEQFF.

Written as DNA, the CDR3 is TGTGCCAGCAGTGAAGCGCGAGGGGGGGAGCTGTTTTTT. This codes for CASSEARGGELFF. The V call is TRBV2, the J call TRBJ2-2; possible D gene TRBD2, 5 bases. This CDR3 comprises 13 residues. Per germline, CDR1 SNHLY and CDR2 FYNNEI. V was cut by 0 bases and J by 8 bases, with 7 bases left in between.

This rearrangement joins TRBV5-1 to TRBJ2-3; TRBD2 aligns across 9 bases. Germline CDR1 is SGHRS and CDR2 is YFSETQ. The V and J ends lost 4 bases and 1 base, in that order; junction bases with no gene match: 4. This CDR3 has 15 residues. CDR3 DNA sequence: TGCGCCAGCAGCACGTCTAGCGGGGGCACAGATACGCAGTATTTT. This encodes CASSTSSGGTDTQYF.

The chain is built from TRBV7-9 and TRBJ2-2, with 9 nucleotides matching TRBD2. CDR3 length: 16 amino acids. CDR1 is SEHNR and CDR2 is FQNEAQ in the germline V gene (reference sequence). The V gene end was trimmed by 5 bases and the J gene end by 6 bases; junction bases not matched to a gene: 10. The CDR3: CASSPYSGGPSGELFF. CDR3 in DNA: TGTGCCAGCAGCCCCTACAGCGGGGGGCCGTCCGGGGAGCTGTTTTTT.

Of note for this clone: The same CDR3 arises from other DNA sequences in this sample as well. The rearrangement joins TRBV7-2 to TRBJ2-2; D uncertain. CDR1 is SGHTA and CDR2 is FQGNSA in the germline V gene. V gave up 5 bases and J gave up 1 base, with 8 bases separating them. This CDR3 contains 14 residues. CDR3 bases: TGTGCCAGCAGCCCACTCCGGAACACCGGGGAGCTGTTTTTT. It is translated as CASSPLRNTGELFF.

Many counts were recorded for this clone. This rearrangement joins TRBV7-6 to TRBJ2-7; D ambiguous. The CDR3 sequence is 15 residues long. Per the germline V gene, CDR1 is SGHVS and CDR2 is FNYEAQ. V lost 2 bases and J 5 bases, leaving 16 bases between the germline ends. CDR3 sequence (DNA): TGTGCCAGCAGCTTAAGGAGCGACCATCGGAACGAGCAGTACTTC. It yields the protein CASSLRSDHRNEQYF.

V usage is TRBV28 and J usage is TRBJ1-4; no clear D. There are 17 residues in the CDR3. Trimming stripped 8 bases from V and 3 bases from J, with 22 bases between. Germline V lookup: CDR1 MDHEN, CDR2 SYDVKM. The CDR3 DNA reads TGTGCCAGCCACGGGATGGTCCGAAATTGGGCTAATGAAAAACTGTTTTTT. It specifies CASHGMVRNWANEKLFF.

This clone was seen a single time. The chain has TRBV2 and TRBJ2-3, with D tentatively TRBD1 (6 bases). The V end was cut by 2 bases, the J end by 7 bases, with 10 bases between. The CDR3 length is 13 residues. Germline CDR1 is SNHLY and CDR2 is FYNNEI. CDR3: CASSENRVNTQYF. For the CDR3, the DNA is TGTGCCAGCAGTGAAAACAGGGTGAATACGCAGTATTTT.

The V and J genes are TRBV5-1 and TRBJ1-1; TRBD1 is a possible D gene (6 bases). Trimming removed 4 bases from V and 0 bases from J, with 19 bases in between. The CDR3 covers 17 residues. CDR1 and CDR2 (germline): SGHRS, YFSETQ. CDR3 sequence: CASSPRGAVNMNTEAFF. Written as DNA, the CDR3 is TGCGCCAGCAGCCCGCGGGGGGCGGTTAATATGAACACTGAAGCTTTCTTT. The whole variable domain, remainder taken from reference TRBV5-1 and TRBJ1-1, is KAGVTQTPRYLIKTRGQQVTLSCSPISGHRSVSWYQQTPGQGLQFLFEYFSETQRNKGNFPGRFSGRQFSNSRSEMNVSTLELGDSALYLCASSPRGAVNMNTEAFFGQGTRLTVV.

This sequence joins TRBV7-3 and TRBJ2-1; D not resolved. The CDR3 length is 11 residues. Germline loops: CDR1 SGHTA, CDR2 FQGTGA. The V and J ends lost 3 bases and 7 bases respectively, with 4 bases between them. CDR3 sequence: CASSFMNEQFF. As DNA, the CDR3 is TGTGCCAGCAGCTTTATGAATGAGCAGTTCTTC. Complete variable domain (other parts from reference TRBV7-3 and TRBJ2-1): GAGVSQTPSNKVTEKGKYVELRCDPISGHTALYWYRQSLGQGPEFLIYFQGTGAADDSGLPNDRFFAVRPEGSVSTLKIQRTERGDSAVYLCASSFMNEQFFGPGTRLTVL.

This clone was seen just once. V and J are TRBV18 and TRBJ2-3, with D possibly being TRBD1 (6 bases). The CDR3 has 17 residues. V gave up 2 bases and J gave up 4 bases, with 19 bases separating them. Germline V gene lookup returns CDR1 KGHSH and CDR2 LQKENI. CDR3 bases: TGTGCCAGCTCACCATTACAAGGTGGGGGCCACGCAGATACGCAGTATTTT. This translates into CASSPLQGGGHADTQYF. The entire variable domain, with the rest obtained from reference TRBV18 and TRBJ2-3, is as follows: NAGVMQNPRHLVRRRGQEARLRCSPMKGHSHVYWYRQLPEEGLKFMVYLQKENIIDESGMPKERFSAEFPKEGPSILRIQQVVRGDSAAYFCASSPLQGGGHADTQYFGPGTRLTVL.

This clone has a handful of counts. The V and J genes are TRBV19 and TRBJ2-5; TRBD2 is a possible D gene (5 bases). V gave up 5 bases and J gave up 5 bases, with 18 bases separating them. The CDR3 contains 15 residues. Germline CDR1 is LNHDA and CDR2 is SQIVND (reference sequence). Written as DNA, the CDR3 is TGTGCCAGTAGTCCCGGGCGGAGGCGTGGGGAGACCCAGTACTTC. Protein sequence: CASSPGRRRGETQYF.

The chain is built from TRBV5-6 and TRBJ2-7; maybe TRBD1 (5 bases). Germline CDR1 reads SGHDT; CDR2 reads YYEEEE. The CDR3 spans 13 residues. Trimming took off 4 bases at V and 0 bases at J, with 8 bases between the two ends. The CDR3 nucleotides read TGTGCCAGCAGCGATGACAGCTCCTACGAGCAGTACTTC. Its translation: CASSDDSSYEQYF.

The genes are TRBV5-1 and TRBJ1-6; 9 positions match TRBD1. The CDR3 length is 15 residues. The J segment lost 7 bases and the V segment lost 4 bases, leaving 6 bases of the junction unmatched. CDR1 is SGHRS and CDR2 is YFSETQ in the germline V gene. CDR3 protein: CASSPGGTGNSPLHF. The DNA for the CDR3 is TGCGCCAGCAGCCCCGGCGGGACAGGGAATTCACCCCTCCACTTT.

The rearrangement uses TRBV10-3 and TRBJ1-4, with D tentatively TRBD1 (6 bases). CDR3 size: 13 residues. Germline V gene lookup returns CDR1 ENHRY and CDR2 SYGVKD. Between the trimmed V and J ends, which lost 6 bases and 8 bases, there was a span of 13 bases. CDR3 in DNA: TGTGCCATCAGGGCAGGGGAGAGCGAAAAACTGTTTTTT. Residues: CAIRAGESEKLFF.